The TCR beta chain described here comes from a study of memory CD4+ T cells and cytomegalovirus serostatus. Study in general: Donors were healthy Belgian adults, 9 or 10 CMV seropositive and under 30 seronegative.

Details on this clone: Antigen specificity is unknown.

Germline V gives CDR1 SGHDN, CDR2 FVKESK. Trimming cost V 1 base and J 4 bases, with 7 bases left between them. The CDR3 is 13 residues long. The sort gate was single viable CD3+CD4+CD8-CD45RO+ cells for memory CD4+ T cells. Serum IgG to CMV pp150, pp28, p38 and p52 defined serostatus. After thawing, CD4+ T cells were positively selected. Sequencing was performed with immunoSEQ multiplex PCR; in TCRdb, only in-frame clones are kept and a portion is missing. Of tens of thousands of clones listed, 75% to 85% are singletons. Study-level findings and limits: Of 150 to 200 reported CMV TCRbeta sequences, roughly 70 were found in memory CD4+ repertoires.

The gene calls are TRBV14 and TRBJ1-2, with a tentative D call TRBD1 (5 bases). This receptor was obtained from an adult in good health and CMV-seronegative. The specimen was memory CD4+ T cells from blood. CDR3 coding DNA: TGTGCCAGCAGCCAAGTTGGGGGCTATGGCTACACCTTC. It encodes CASSQVGGYGYTF.